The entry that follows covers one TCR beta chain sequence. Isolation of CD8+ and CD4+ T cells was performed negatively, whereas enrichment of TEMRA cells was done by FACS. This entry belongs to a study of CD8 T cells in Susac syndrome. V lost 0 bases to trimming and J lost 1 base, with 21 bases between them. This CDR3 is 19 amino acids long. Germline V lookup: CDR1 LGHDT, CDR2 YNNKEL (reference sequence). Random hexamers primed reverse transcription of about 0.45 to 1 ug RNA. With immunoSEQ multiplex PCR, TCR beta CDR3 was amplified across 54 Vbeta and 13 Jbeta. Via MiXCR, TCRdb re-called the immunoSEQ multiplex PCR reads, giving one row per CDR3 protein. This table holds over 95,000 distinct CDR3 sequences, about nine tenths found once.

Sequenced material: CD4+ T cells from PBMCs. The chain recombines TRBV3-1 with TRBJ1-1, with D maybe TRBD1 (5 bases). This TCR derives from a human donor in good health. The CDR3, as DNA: TGTGCCAGCAGCCAAGACCTGACCGGACACTCCAAAAGGAACACTGAAGCTTTCTTT. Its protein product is CASSQDLTGHSKRNTEAFF.